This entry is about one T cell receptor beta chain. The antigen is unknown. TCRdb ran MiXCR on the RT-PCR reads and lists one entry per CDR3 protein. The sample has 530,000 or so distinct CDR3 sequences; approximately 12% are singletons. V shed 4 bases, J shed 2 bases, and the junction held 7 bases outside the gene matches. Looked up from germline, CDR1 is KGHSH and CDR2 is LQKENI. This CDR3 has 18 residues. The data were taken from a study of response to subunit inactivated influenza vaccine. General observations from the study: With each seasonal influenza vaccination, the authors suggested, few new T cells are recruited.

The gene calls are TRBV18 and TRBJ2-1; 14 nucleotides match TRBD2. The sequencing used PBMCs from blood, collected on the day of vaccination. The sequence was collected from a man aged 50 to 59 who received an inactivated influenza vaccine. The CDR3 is CASSLGLAGGPTYNEQFF. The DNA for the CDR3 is TGTGCCAGCTCACTAGGACTAGCGGGAGGACCAACCTACAATGAGCAGTTCTTC.